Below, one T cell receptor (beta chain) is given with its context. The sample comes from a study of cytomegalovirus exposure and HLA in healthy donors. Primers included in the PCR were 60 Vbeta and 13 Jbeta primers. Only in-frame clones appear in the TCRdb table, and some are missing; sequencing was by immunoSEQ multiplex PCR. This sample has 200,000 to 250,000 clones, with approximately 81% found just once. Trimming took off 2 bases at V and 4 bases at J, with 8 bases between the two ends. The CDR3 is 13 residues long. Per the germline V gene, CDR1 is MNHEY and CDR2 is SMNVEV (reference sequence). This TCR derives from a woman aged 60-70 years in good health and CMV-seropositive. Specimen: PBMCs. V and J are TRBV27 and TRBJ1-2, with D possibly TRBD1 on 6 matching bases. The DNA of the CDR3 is TGTGCCAGCAGTTTAGGACAGAGCTATGGCTACACCTTC. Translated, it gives CASSLGQSYGYTF.